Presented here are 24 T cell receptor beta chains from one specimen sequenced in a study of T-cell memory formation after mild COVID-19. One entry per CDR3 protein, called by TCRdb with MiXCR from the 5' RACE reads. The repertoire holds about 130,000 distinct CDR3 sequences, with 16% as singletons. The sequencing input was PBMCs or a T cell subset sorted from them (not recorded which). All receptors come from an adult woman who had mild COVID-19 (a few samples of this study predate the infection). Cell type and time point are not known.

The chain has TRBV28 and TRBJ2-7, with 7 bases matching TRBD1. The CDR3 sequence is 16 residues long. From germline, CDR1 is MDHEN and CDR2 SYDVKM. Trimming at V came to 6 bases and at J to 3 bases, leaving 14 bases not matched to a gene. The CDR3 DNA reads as TGTGCCAGCAGCCATCTCATAGGACAGGCTAGCTACGAGCAGTACTTC. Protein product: CASSHLIGQASYEQYF.

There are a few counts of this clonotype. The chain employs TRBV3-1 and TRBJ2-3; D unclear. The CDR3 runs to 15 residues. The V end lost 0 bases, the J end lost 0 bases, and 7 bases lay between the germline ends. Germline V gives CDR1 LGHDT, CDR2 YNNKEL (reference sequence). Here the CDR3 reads CASSQDRSSTDTQYF. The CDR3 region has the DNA TGTGCCAGCAGCCAAGATCGGAGTAGCACAGATACGCAGTATTTT.

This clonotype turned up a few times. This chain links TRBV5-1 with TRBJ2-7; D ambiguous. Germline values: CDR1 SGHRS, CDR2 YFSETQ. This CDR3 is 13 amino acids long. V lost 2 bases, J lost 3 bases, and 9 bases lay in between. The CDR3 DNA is TGCGCCAGCAGCTTTTCTAACGGCTACGAGCAGTACTTC. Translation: CASSFSNGYEQYF. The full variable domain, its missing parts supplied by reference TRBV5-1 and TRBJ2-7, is KAGVTQTPRYLIKTRGQQVTLSCSPISGHRSVSWYQQTPGQGLQFLFEYFSETQRNKGNFPGRFSGRQFSNSRSEMNVSTLELGDSALYLCASSFSNGYEQYFGPGTRLTVT.

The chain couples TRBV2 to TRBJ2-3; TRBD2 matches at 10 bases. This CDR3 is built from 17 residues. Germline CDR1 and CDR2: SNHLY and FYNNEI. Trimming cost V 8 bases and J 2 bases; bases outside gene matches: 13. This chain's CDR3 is CASAGGYLAGVTDTQYF. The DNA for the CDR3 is TGTGCCAGCGCGGGGGGATACCTAGCGGGAGTCACAGATACGCAGTATTTT.

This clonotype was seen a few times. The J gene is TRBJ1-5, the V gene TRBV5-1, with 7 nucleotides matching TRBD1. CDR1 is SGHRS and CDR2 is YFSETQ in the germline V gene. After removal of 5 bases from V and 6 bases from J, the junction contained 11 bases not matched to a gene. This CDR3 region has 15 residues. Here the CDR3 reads CASRYGTESFQPQHF. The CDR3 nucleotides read TGCGCCAGCAGGTACGGGACAGAGTCGTTTCAGCCCCAGCATTTT.

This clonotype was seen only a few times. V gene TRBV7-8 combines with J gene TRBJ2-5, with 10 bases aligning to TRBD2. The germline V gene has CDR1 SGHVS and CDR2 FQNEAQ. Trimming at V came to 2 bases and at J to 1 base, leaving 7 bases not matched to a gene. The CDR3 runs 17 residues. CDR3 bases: TGTGCCAGCAGCTTATCGGGAAGCGGGAGGGCCCAAGAGACCCAGTACTTC. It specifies CASSLSGSGRAQETQYF.

The CDR3 reads CASSPLAGSSAYNEQFF. The CDR3 DNA reads TGTGCCAGCAGTCCCCTAGCGGGAAGCAGCGCCTACAATGAGCAGTTCTTC. The V gene is TRBV6-2 or TRBV6-3, the J gene TRBJ2-1, with 9 bases identical to TRBD2. Germline CDR1 and CDR2: MNHEY and SVGEGT. Losses at the gene ends were 5 bases for V and 2 bases for J; bases not matched to a gene: 10. The CDR3 length is 17 residues.

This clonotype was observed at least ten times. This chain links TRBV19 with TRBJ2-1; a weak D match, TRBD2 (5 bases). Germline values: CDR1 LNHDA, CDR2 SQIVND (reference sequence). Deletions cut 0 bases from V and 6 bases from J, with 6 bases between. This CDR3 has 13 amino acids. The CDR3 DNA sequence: TGTGCCAGTAGTATAGATCGGGGCAATGAGCAGTTCTTC. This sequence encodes CASSIDRGNEQFF. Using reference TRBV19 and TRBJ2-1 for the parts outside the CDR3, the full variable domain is DGGITQSPKYLFRKEGQNVTLSCEQNLNHDAMYWYRQDPGQGLRLIYYSQIVNDFQKGDIAEGYSVSREKKESFPLTVTSAQKNPTAFYLCASSIDRGNEQFFGPGTRLTVL.

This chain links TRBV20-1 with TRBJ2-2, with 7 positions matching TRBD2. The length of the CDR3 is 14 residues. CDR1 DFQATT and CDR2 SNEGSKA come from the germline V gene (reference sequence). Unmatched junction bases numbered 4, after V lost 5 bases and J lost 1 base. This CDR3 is CSAGGLLNTGELFF. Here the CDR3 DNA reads TGCAGTGCTGGGGGACTACTGAACACCGGGGAGCTGTTTTTT.

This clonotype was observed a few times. The CDR3 sequence is CASSLTTRKDTQYF. In nucleotides, the CDR3 is TGTGCCAGCAGCTTGACCACCCGAAAAGATACGCAGTATTTT. The chain carries TRBV14 and TRBJ2-3; D is unresolved. The V end lost 5 bases, the J end lost 5 bases, and 14 bases lay between the germline ends. Per the germline V gene, CDR1 is SGHDN and CDR2 is FVKESK. CDR3 length equals 14 residues.

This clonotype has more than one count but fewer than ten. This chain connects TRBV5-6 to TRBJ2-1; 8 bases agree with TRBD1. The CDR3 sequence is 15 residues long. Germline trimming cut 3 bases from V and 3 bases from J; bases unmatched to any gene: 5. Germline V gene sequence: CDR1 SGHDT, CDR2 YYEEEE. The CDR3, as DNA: TGTGCCAGCAGCTCGGGACAGGCGAACTACAATGAGCAGTTCTTC. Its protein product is CASSSGQANYNEQFF.

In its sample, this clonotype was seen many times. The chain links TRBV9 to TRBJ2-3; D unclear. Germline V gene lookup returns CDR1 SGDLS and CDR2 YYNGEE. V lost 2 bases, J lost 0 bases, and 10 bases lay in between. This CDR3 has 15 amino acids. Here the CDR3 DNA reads TGTGCCAGCAGCGTGTCTTCCACTAGCACAGATACGCAGTATTTT. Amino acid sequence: CASSVSSTSTDTQYF.

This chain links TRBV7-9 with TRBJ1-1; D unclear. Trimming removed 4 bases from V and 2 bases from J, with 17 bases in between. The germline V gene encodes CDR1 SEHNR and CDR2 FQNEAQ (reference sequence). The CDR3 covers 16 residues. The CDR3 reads CASSSPVNLRNTEAFF. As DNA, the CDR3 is TGTGCCAGCAGCTCACCGGTCAACCTTCGAAACACTGAAGCTTTCTTT.

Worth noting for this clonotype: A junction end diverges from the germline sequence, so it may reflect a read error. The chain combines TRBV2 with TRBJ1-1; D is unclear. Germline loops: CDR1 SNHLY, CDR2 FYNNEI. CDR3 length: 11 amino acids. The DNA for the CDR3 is TGTGCATCGAGACCGGCCACTGGAGCTTTCTTT. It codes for CASRPATGAFF. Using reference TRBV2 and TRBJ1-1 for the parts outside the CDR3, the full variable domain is EPEVTQTPSHQVTQMGQEVILRCVPISNHLYFYWYRQILGQKVEFLVSFYNNEISEKSEIFDDQFSVERPDGSNFTLKIRSTKLEDSAMYFCASRPATGAFFGQGTRLTVV.

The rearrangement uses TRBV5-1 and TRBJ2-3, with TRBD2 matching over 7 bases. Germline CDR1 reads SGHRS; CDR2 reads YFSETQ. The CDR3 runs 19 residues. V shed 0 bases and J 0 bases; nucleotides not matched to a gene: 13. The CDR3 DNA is TGCGCCAGCAGCTTGGAACGGTCCGGGGGGTTTTCTAGCACAGATACGCAGTATTTT. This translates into CASSLERSGGFSSTDTQYF.

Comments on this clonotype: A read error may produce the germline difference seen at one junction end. The CDR3 coding sequence is TGTGCCAGTAGTTTACTGGGACAGAGTACCAACTACTACGAGCAGTACTTC. This gives the protein CASSLLGQSTNYYEQYF. The V and J genes are TRBV27 and TRBJ2-7, with 7 positions matching TRBD1. CDR3 length: 17 residues. Germline CDR1 MNHEY, CDR2 SMNVEV (reference sequence).

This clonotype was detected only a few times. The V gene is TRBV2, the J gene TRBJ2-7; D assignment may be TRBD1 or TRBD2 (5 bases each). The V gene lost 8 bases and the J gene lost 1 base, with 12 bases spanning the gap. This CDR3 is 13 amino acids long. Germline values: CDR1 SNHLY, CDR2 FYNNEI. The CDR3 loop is CASRWGSSYEQYF. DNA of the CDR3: TGTGCCAGCCGTTGGGGGAGTTCCTACGAGCAGTACTTC.

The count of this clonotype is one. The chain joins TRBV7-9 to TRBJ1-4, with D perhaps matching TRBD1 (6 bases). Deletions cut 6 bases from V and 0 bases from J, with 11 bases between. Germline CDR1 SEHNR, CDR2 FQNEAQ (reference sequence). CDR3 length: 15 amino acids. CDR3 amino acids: CASRLGQSTNEKLFF. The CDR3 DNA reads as TGTGCCAGCAGACTTGGACAGTCAACTAATGAAAAACTGTTTTTT. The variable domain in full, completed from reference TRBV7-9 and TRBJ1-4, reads DTGVSQNPRHKITKRGQNVTFRCDPISEHNRLYWYRQTLGQGPEFLTYFQNEAQLEKSRLLSDRFSAERPKGSFSTLEIQRTEQGDSAMYLCASRLGQSTNEKLFFGSGTQLSVL.

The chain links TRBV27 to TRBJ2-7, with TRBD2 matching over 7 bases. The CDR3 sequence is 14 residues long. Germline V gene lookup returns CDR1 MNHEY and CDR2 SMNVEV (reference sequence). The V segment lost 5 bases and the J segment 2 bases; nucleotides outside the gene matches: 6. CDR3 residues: CASSPYTSAYEQYF. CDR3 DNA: TGTGCCAGCAGTCCATATACTAGCGCCTACGAGCAGTACTTC.

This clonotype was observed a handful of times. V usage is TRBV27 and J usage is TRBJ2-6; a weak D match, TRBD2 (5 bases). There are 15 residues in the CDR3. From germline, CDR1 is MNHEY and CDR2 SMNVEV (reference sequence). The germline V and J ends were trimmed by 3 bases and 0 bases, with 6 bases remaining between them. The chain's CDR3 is CASSFEGSGANVLTF. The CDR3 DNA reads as TGTGCCAGCAGTTTTGAGGGCTCTGGGGCCAACGTCCTGACTTTC.

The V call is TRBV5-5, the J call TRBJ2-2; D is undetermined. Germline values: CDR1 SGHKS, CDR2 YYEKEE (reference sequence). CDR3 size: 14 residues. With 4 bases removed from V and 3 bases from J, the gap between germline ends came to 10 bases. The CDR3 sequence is CASSVIVDTGELFF. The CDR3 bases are TGTGCCAGCAGCGTAATTGTGGACACCGGGGAGCTGTTTTTT.

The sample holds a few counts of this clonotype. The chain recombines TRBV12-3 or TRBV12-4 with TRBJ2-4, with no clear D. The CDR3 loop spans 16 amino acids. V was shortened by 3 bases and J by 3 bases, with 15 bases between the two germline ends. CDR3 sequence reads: CASSFPRSLGKNIQYF. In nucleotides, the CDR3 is TGTGCCAGCAGTTTCCCTAGGAGTTTAGGCAAAAACATTCAGTACTTC.

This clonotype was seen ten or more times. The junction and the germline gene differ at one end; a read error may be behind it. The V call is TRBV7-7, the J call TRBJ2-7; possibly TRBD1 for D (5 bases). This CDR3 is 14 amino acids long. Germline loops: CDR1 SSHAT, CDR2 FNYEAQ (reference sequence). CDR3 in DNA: TGTGCTAGCAGCTTATATCAGGGTCCCTACGAGCAGTACTTC. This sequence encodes CASSLYQGPYEQYF. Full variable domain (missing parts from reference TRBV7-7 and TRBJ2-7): GAGVSQSPRYKVTKRGQDVTLRCDPISSHATLYWYQQALGQGPEFLTYFNYEAQPDKSGLPSDRFSAERPEGSISTLTIQRTEQRDSAMYRCASSLYQGPYEQYFGPGTRLTVT.

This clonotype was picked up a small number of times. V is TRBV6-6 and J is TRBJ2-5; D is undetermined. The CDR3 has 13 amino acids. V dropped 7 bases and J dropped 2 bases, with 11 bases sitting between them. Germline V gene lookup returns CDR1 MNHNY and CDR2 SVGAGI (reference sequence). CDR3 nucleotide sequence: TGTGCCAGCATTAAGACATATCAAGAGACCCAGTACTTC. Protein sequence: CASIKTYQETQYF.